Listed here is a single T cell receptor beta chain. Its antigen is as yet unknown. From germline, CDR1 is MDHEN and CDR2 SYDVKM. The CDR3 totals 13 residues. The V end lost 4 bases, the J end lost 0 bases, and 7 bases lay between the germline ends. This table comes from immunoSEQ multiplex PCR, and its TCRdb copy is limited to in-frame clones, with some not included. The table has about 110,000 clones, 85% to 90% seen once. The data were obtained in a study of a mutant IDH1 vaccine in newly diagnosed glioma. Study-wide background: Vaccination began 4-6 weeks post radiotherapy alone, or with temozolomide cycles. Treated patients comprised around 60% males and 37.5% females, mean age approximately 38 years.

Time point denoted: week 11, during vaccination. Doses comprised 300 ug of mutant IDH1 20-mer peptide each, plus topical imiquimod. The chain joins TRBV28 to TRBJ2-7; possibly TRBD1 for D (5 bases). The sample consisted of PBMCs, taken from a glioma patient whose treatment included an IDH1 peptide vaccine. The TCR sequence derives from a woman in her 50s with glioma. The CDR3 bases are TGTGCCAGCAGTTCCAGGGCCTCCTACGAGCAGTACTTC. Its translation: CASSSRASYEQYF.